These 21 T cell receptor beta chains came from one sample sequenced in a study of shared clonotypes between healthy human individuals. Clones were sequenced by immunoSEQ multiplex PCR, and TCRdb holds only the in-frame ones, with some missing. The sample includes a few million clones, 90% to 95% of them seen just once. Sequencing was carried out using naive CD4+ T cells from PBMCs. Indicated subset: CD45RA+ positively selected. The receptors originated from a man aged 18 to 29 in good health. Some clones in this sample may be carry-over from other donors' samples.

V gene TRBV7-2 combines with J gene TRBJ2-2; 9 bases line up with TRBD2. Germline assignment: CDR1 SGHTA and CDR2 FQGNSA. This CDR3 has 16 residues. J lost 1 base, V lost 2 bases, and 2 bases had no gene match. CDR3 residues: CASSLHSGGNTGELFF. DNA for the CDR3: TGTGCCAGCAGCTTACATAGCGGGGGGAACACCGGGGAGCTGTTTTTT. The full variable domain, in which reference TRBV7-2 and TRBJ2-2 provide the parts outside the CDR3, is GAGVSQSPSNKVTEKGKDVELRCDPISGHTALYWYRQSLGQGLEFLIYFQGNSAPDKSGLPSDRFSAERTGGSVSTLTIQRTQQEDSAVYLCASSLHSGGNTGELFFGEGSRLTVL.

CDR3 region: CASRSTGELFF. The CDR3 DNA reads TGTGCCAGCAGGTCCACCGGGGAGCTGTTTTTT. The gene calls are TRBV2 and TRBJ2-2; D not certain. The CDR3 length is 11 residues. V dropped 6 bases and J dropped 4 bases, with 3 bases sitting between them. Germline values: CDR1 SNHLY, CDR2 FYNNEI.

This chain uses TRBV28 with TRBJ2-1, with D tentatively TRBD2 (6 bases). The V end lost 6 bases, the J end lost 5 bases, and 14 bases lay between the germline ends. This CDR3 has 14 amino acids. Per germline, CDR1 MDHEN and CDR2 SYDVKM. The DNA for the CDR3 is TGTGCCAGCAGGAGGAGGGAGACCAACAATGAGCAGTTCTTC. Residues: CASRRRETNNEQFF.

The chain couples TRBV2 to TRBJ1-4, with D maybe TRBD1 (5 bases). The length of the CDR3 is 14 residues. The germline V and J ends were trimmed by 4 bases and 4 bases, with 10 bases remaining between them. Germline V lookup: CDR1 SNHLY, CDR2 FYNNEI. The CDR3 region is CASSARALNEKLFF. The CDR3 DNA is TGTGCCAGCAGTGCCAGGGCTCTTAATGAAAAACTGTTTTTT.

On this clone: Additional DNA sequences in this sample encode the identical CDR3. The chain is built from TRBV20-1 and TRBJ2-1; 8 nucleotides agree with TRBD2. The CDR3 length is 11 residues. The V segment lost 5 bases and the J segment 6 bases; nucleotides outside the gene matches: 0. Germline lookup yields CDR1 DFQATT and CDR2 SNEGSKA (reference sequence). The CDR3 region has the DNA TGCAGTGCTGGGACTAGCAATGAGCAGTTCTTC. Protein sequence: CSAGTSNEQFF.

The chain is built from TRBV28 and TRBJ2-1; unclear D gene. The CDR3 loop spans 17 amino acids. The germline V and J ends were trimmed by 1 base and 4 bases, with 17 bases remaining between them. Per the germline V gene, CDR1 is MDHEN and CDR2 is SYDVKM. In nucleotides, the CDR3 is TGTGCCAGCAGTTTATCGGACCTATCGGGCTTATACAATGAGCAGTTCTTC. The encoded protein is CASSLSDLSGLYNEQFF.

This clone was seen only a few times. This sequence joins TRBV6-6 and TRBJ1-5; a possible D gene is TRBD1 (5 bases). CDR1 is MNHNY, CDR2 SVGAGI, per germline (reference sequence). The CDR3 consists of 16 residues. V was trimmed by 5 bases and J by 0 bases, leaving 14 bases between them. The CDR3 sequence: CASSTHRGGSNQPQHF. For the CDR3, the DNA is TGTGCCAGCAGTACCCACCGGGGCGGTAGCAATCAGCCCCAGCATTTT.

The V gene is TRBV5-1, the J gene TRBJ1-1; D call uncertain. The length of the CDR3 is 14 residues. The germline V gene has CDR1 SGHRS and CDR2 YFSETQ. Trimming took off 0 bases at V and 5 bases at J, with 11 bases between the two ends. The CDR3 is CASSLVRGGTEAFF. The DNA of the CDR3 is TGCGCCAGCAGCTTGGTCCGTGGTGGGACTGAAGCTTTCTTT.

This chain uses TRBV5-4 with TRBJ1-3; no reliable D call. The CDR3 is 16 residues long. V dropped 4 bases and J dropped 0 bases, with 14 bases sitting between them. Germline assignment: CDR1 SGHNT and CDR2 YYREEE (reference sequence). The CDR3, as DNA: TGTGCCAGCAGCCACCCCTCCCGTGGCTCTGGAAACACCATATATTTT. This gives the protein CASSHPSRGSGNTIYF.

The chain couples TRBV5-1 to TRBJ1-1, with D maybe TRBD1 (6 bases). This CDR3 comprises 15 residues. Germline CDR1 is SGHRS and CDR2 is YFSETQ. V lost 4 bases, J lost 4 bases, and 17 bases lay in between. The DNA of the CDR3 is TGCGCCAGCAGCCCCGAGGGGGGGTCTAGCACTGAAGCTTTCTTT. This sequence encodes CASSPEGGSSTEAFF.

This chain uses TRBV2 with TRBJ2-5; D uncertain. Trimming took 6 bases from V and 5 from J, leaving 22 bases between them. Germline CDR1 is SNHLY and CDR2 is FYNNEI. The CDR3 covers 16 residues. CDR3 DNA sequence: TGTGCCAGCAGAAACCTTGGGCGCCGGAGTGGCGAGACCCAGTACTTC. Translating gives CASRNLGRRSGETQYF.

The rearrangement uses TRBV27 and TRBJ2-7, with D uncertain. The germline V gene has CDR1 MNHEY and CDR2 SMNVEV (reference sequence). V was cut by 2 bases and J by 0 bases, with 11 bases left in between. The CDR3 has 15 residues. CDR3 in amino acids: CASSLRAGFSYEQYF. The CDR3 nucleotides are TGTGCCAGCAGTTTAAGGGCAGGCTTCTCCTACGAGCAGTACTTC.

The rearrangement links TRBV2 to TRBJ1-4; D might be TRBD1 (6 bases). The germline V gene has CDR1 SNHLY and CDR2 FYNNEI. This CDR3 spans 15 amino acids. V lost 6 bases, J lost 8 bases, and 19 bases lay in between. The DNA of the CDR3 is TGTGCCAGCAGACCAATACAGGGTTTATCCGAAAAACTGTTTTTT. As protein: CASRPIQGLSEKLFF.

The chain joins TRBV5-1 to TRBJ2-2; 9 bases match TRBD2. Germline assignment: CDR1 SGHRS and CDR2 YFSETQ. V lost 0 bases and J lost 6; bases outside the gene matches: 3. The CDR3 runs 15 residues. The CDR3 loop is CASSLAAGGSGELFF. CDR3 nucleotide sequence: TGCGCCAGCAGCTTGGCAGCGGGGGGATCCGGGGAGCTGTTTTTT.

The chain recombines TRBV7-2 with TRBJ1-2; D remains ambiguous. V gave up 5 bases and J gave up 2 bases, with 6 bases separating them. The CDR3 length is 12 residues. The germline gives CDR1 SGHTA, CDR2 FQGNSA. CDR3 sequence (DNA): TGTGCCAGCAGCAAAAGCAACTATGGCTACACCTTC. Residues: CASSKSNYGYTF.

This chain uses TRBV7-8 with TRBJ2-5; 11 bases are a match to TRBD2. CDR1 is SGHVS and CDR2 is FQNEAQ in the germline V gene. V was clipped by 5 bases and J by 2 bases; unmatched bases: 7. The CDR3 covers 16 residues. The DNA of the CDR3 is TGTGCCAGCAGCCCAGCGAGACTAGCGGGACAAGAGACCCAGTACTTC. Translating gives CASSPARLAGQETQYF.

This chain's CDR3 is CASSLEGGASNQPQHF. For the CDR3, the DNA is TGTGCCAGCAGCCTAGAGGGCGGGGCCTCCAATCAGCCCCAGCATTTT. The rearrangement links TRBV7-2 to TRBJ1-5; a weak D match, TRBD1 (5 bases). The germline V gene encodes CDR1 SGHTA and CDR2 FQGNSA. The CDR3 covers 16 residues. V lost 5 bases, J lost 3 bases, and 17 bases lay in between.

The rearrangement links TRBV6-5 to TRBJ2-7; 9 bases map to TRBD1. Looked up from germline, CDR1 is MNHEY and CDR2 is SVGAGI. This CDR3 has 14 amino acids. V was clipped by 6 bases and J by 6 bases; unmatched bases: 9. CDR3 nucleotide sequence: TGTGCCAGCAGCCGGACAGGGGCTTCCCTCGAGCAGTACTTC. It translates to CASSRTGASLEQYF.

Remarks on this clone: Other DNA sequences in the same sample also yield this CDR3. The J gene is TRBJ2-4, the V gene TRBV28; a possible D gene is TRBD1 (6 bases). The CDR3 is 15 residues long. Germline values: CDR1 MDHEN, CDR2 SYDVKM. Trimming removed 3 bases at V and 0 bases at J, with 9 bases between. CDR3 amino acids: CASSFGQIAKNIQYF. The DNA of the CDR3 is TGTGCCAGCAGTTTTGGACAGATAGCCAAAAACATTCAGTACTTC.

The chain couples TRBV6-6 to TRBJ1-1; possible D gene TRBD1, 5 bases. The CDR3 runs 16 residues. Trimming left V 4 bases short and J 2 bases short, with 17 bases between. CDR1 is MNHNY, CDR2 SVGAGI, per germline (reference sequence). The CDR3 nucleotides are TGTGCCAGCAGTTGGGGAGGGGCAGCGATAAACACTGAAGCTTTCTTT. As protein: CASSWGGAAINTEAFF.

The V call is TRBV7-9, the J call TRBJ2-7, with D hard to call. The CDR3 totals 15 residues. V was cut by 5 bases and J by 2 bases, with 16 bases left in between. CDR1 SEHNR and CDR2 FQNEAQ come from the germline V gene (reference sequence). Here the CDR3 DNA reads TGTGCCAGCAGCCCGCTAGGGTACGGAACCTACGAGCAGTACTTC. Protein product: CASSPLGYGTYEQYF.